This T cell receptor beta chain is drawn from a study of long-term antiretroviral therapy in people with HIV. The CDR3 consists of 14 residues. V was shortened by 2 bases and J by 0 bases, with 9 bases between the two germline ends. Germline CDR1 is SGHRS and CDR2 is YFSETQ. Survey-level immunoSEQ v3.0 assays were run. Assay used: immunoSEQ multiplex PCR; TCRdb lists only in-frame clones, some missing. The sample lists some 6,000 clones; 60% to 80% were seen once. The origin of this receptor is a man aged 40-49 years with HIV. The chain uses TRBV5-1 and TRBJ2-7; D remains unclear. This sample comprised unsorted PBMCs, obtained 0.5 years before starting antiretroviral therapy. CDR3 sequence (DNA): TGCGCCAGCAGCTTTTTACCCGGCTCCTACGAGCAGTACTTC. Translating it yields CASSFLPGSYEQYF.